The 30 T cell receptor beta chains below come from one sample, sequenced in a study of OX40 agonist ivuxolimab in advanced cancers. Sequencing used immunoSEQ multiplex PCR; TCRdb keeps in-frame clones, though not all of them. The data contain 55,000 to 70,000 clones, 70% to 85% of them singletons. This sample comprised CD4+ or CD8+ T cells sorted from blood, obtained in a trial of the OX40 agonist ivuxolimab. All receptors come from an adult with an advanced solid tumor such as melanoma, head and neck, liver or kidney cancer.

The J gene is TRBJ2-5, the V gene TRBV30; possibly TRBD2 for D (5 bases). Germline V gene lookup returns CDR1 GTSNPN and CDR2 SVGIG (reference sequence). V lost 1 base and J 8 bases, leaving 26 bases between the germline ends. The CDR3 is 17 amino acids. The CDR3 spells CAWSGETAGLLPGTQYF. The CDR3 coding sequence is TGTGCCTGGAGTGGGGAGACGGCTGGACTTCTACCTGGTACCCAGTACTTC.

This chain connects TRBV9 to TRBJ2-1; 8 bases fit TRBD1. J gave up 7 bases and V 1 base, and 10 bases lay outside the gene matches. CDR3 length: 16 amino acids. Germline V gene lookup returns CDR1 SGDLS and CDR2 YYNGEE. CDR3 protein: CASSVLGQGEGNEQFF. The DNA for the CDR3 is TGTGCCAGCAGCGTATTAGGACAGGGTGAGGGGAATGAGCAGTTCTTC.

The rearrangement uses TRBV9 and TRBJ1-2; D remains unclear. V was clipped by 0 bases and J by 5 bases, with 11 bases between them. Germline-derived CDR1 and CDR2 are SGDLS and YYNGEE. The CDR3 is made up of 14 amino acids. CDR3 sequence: CASSVDPGIYGYTF. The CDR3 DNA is TGTGCCAGCAGCGTAGATCCCGGGATTTATGGCTACACCTTC.

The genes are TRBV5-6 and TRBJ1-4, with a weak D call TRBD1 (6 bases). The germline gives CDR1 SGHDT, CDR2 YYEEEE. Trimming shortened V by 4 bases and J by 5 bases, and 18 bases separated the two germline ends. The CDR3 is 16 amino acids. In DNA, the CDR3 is TGTGCCAGCAGCCCCACTATAGGGGGGATGAATGAAAAACTGTTTTTT. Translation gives CASSPTIGGMNEKLFF. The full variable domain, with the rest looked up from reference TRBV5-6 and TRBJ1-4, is DAGVTQSPTHLIKTRGQQVTLRCSPKSGHDTVSWYQQALGQGPQFIFQYYEEEERQRGNFPDRFSGHQFPNYSSELNVNALLLGDSALYLCASSPTIGGMNEKLFFGSGTQLSVL.

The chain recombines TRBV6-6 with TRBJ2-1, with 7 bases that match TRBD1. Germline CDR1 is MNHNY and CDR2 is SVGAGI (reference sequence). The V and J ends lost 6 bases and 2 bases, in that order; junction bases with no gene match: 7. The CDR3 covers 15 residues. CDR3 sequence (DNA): TGTGCCAGCAGGAGCCGGGACAGAGCCTACAATGAGCAGTTCTTC. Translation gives CASRSRDRAYNEQFF.

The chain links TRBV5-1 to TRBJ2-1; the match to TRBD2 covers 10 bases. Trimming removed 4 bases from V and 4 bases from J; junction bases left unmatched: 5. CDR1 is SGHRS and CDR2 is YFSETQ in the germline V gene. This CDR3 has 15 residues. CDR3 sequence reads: CASSGGLAVYNEQFF. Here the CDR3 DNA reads TGCGCCAGCAGCGGAGGACTAGCGGTTTACAATGAGCAGTTCTTC.

DNA of the CDR3: TGTGCCAGTAGTCTTAATACAGGGCCTTGGGTTGGCTACACCTTC. Its translation is CASSLNTGPWVGYTF. The V call is TRBV19, the J call TRBJ1-2, with D perhaps TRBD1 (6 bases). Germline lookup yields CDR1 LNHDA and CDR2 SQIVND (reference sequence). V was cut by 5 bases and J by 7 bases, with 20 bases left in between. The CDR3 has 15 amino acids.

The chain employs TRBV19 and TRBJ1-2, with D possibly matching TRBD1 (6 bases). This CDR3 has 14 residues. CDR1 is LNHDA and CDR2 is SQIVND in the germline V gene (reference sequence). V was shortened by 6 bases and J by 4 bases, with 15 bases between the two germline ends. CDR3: CASRLTGAPYGYTF. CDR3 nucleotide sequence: TGTGCCAGTAGATTGACAGGAGCCCCCTATGGCTACACCTTC. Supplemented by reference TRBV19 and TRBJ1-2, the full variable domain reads DGGITQSPKYLFRKEGQNVTLSCEQNLNHDAMYWYRQDPGQGLRLIYYSQIVNDFQKGDIAEGYSVSREKKESFPLTVTSAQKNPTAFYLCASRLTGAPYGYTFGSGTRLTVV.

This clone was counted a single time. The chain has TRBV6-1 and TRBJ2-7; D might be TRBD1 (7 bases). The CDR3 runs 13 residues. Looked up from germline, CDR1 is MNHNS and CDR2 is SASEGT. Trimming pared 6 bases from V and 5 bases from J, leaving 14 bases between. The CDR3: CASSLQGGDEQYV. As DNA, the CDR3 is TGTGCCAGCAGCCTCCAGGGGGGCGACGAGCAGTACGTC.

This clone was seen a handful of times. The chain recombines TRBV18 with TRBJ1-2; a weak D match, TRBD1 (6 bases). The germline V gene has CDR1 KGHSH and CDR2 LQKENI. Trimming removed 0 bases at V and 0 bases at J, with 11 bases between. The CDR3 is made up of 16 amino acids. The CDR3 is CASSPPDRSANYGYTF. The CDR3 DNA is TGTGCCAGCTCACCACCCGACAGGAGCGCTAACTATGGCTACACCTTC.

DNA of the CDR3: TGCGCCAGCAGCGACCAGGGCGGCGACACTGAAGCTTTCTTT. This sequence encodes CASSDQGGDTEAFF. The chain uses TRBV5-1 and TRBJ1-1; weak D call: TRBD1 (5 bases). V lost 4 bases to trimming and J lost 3 bases, with 13 bases between them. This CDR3 has 14 residues. CDR1 and CDR2 from the germline V gene are SGHRS and YFSETQ.

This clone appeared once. Written as DNA, the CDR3 is TGTGCCAGTAGTATTCAGGGGATTAGCACTGAAGCTTTCTTT. The encoded protein is CASSIQGISTEAFF. J is TRBJ1-1 and V is TRBV19, with D perhaps TRBD1 (6 bases). Germline CDR1 reads LNHDA; CDR2 reads SQIVND (reference sequence). Trimming left V 3 bases short and J 4 bases short, with 12 bases between. The CDR3 is made up of 14 amino acids.

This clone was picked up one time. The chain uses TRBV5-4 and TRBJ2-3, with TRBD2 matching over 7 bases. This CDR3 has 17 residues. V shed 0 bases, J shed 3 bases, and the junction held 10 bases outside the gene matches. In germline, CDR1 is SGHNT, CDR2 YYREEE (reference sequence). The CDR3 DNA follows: TGTGCCAGCAGCTTGGCCCGGTCGAGCGGGATGACAGATACGCAGTATTTT. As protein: CASSLARSSGMTDTQYF.

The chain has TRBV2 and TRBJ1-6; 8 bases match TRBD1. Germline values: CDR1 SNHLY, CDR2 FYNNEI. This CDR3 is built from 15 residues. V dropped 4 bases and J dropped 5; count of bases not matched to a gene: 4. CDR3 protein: CASSVQGANNSPLHF. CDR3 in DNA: TGTGCCAGCAGTGTTCAGGGGGCGAATAATTCACCCCTCCACTTT.

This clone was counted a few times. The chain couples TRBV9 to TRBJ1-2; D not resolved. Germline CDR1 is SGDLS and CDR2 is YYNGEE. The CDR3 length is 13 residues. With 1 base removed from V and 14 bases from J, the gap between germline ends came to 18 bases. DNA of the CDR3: TGTGCCAGCAGCGTATCGGGTGGTCAATCTAGGACCTTC. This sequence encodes CASSVSGGQSRTF.

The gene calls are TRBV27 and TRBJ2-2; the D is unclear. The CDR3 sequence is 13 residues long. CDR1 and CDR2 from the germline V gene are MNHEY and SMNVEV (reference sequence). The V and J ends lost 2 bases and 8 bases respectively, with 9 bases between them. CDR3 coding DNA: TGTGCCAGCAGTTTAGAAGAACGAGGGGAGCTGTTTTTT. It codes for CASSLEERGELFF.

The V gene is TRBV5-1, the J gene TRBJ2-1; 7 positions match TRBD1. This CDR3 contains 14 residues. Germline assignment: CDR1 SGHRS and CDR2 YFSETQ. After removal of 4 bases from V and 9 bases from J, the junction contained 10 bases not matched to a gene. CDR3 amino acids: CASSTTGIPSEQFF. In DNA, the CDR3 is TGCGCCAGCAGCACGACAGGGATCCCCTCTGAGCAGTTCTTC.

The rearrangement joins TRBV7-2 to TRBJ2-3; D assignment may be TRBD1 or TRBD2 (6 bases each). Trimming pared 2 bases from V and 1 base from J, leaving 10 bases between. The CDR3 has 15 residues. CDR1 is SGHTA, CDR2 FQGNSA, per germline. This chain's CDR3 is CASSLYGGRTDTQYF. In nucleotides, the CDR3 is TGTGCCAGCAGCTTATACGGGGGCCGCACAGATACGCAGTATTTT.

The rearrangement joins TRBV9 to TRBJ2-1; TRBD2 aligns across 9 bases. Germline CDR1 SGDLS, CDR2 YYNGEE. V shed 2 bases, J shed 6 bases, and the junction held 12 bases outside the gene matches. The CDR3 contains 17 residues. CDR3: CASSVSLLAGSFNEQFF. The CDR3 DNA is TGTGCCAGCAGCGTCTCCCTACTAGCGGGCAGTTTCAATGAGCAGTTCTTC.

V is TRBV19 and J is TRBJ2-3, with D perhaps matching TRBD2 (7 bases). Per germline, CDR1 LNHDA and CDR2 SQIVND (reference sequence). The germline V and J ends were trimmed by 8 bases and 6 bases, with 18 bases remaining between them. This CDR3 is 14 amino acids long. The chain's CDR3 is CASCQGREGDTQYF. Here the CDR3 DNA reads TGTGCCAGTTGCCAGGGGAGGGAAGGCGATACGCAGTATTTT.

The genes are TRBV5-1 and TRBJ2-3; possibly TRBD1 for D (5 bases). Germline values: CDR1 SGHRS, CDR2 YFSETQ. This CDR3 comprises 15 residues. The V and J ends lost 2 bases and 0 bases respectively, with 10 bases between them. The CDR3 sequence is CASSFVAGSTDTQYF. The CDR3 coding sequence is TGCGCCAGCAGCTTCGTGGCAGGGAGCACAGATACGCAGTATTTT.

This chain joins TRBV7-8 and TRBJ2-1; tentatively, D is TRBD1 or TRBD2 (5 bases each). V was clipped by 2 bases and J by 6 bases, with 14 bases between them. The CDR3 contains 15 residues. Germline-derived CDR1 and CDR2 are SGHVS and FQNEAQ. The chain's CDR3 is CASSLPGAHLNEQFF. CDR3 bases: TGTGCCAGCAGCTTACCCGGGGCCCATCTCAATGAGCAGTTCTTC.

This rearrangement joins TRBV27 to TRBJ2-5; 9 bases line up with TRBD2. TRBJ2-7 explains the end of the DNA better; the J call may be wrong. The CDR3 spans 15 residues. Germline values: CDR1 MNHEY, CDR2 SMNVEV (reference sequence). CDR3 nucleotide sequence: TGTGCCAGCAGCCAAGGGGGACTAGCCGGTTACGAGCAGTACTTC. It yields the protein CASSQGGLAGYEQYF.

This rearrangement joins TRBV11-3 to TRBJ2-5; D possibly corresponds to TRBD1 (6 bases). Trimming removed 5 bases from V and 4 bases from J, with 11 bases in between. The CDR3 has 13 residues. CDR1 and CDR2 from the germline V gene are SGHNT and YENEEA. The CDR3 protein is CASSPTQGETQYF. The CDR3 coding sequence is TGTGCCAGCAGCCCCACACAGGGAGAGACCCAGTACTTC.

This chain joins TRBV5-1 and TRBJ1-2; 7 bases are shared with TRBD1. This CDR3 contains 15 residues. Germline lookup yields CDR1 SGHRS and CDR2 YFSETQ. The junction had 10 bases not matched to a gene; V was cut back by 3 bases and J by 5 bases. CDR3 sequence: CASSSTPGQRYGYTF. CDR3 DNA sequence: TGCGCCAGCAGCTCAACACCGGGACAGAGGTATGGCTACACCTTC.

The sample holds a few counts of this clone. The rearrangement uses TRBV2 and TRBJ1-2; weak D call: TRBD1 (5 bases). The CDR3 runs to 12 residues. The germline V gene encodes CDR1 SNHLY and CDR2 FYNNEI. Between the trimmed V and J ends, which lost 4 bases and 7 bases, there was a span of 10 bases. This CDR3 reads CASSVAGAGYTF. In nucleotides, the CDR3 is TGTGCCAGCAGTGTCGCCGGGGCTGGCTACACCTTC.

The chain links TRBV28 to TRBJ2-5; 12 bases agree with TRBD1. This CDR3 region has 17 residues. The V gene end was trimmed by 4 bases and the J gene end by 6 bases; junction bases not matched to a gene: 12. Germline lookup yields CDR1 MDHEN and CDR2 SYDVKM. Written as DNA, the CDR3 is TGTGCCAGCAGTTCACCCTCCGGGACAGGGGGCGGGAAGACCCAGTACTTC. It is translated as CASSSPSGTGGGKTQYF. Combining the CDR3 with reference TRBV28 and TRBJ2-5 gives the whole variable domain DVKVTQSSRYLVKRTGEKVFLECVQDMDHENMFWYRQDPGLGLRLIYFSYDVKMKEKGDIPEGYSVSREKKERFSLILESASTNQTSMYLCASSSPSGTGGGKTQYFGPGTRLLVL.

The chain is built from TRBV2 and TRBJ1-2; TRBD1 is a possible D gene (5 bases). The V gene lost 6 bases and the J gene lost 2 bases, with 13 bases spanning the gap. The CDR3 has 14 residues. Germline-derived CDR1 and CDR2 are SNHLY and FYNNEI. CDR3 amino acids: CASSMGRRNYGYTF. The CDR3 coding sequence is TGTGCCAGCAGCATGGGACGGAGAAACTATGGCTACACCTTC.

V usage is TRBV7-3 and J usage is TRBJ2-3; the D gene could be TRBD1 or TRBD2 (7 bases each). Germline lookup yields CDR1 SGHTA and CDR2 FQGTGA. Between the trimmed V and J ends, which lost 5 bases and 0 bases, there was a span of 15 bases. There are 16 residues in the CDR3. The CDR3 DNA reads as TGTGCCAGCAGCCCAAGGGGGCGGGGGAGCACAGATACGCAGTATTTT. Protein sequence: CASSPRGRGSTDTQYF.

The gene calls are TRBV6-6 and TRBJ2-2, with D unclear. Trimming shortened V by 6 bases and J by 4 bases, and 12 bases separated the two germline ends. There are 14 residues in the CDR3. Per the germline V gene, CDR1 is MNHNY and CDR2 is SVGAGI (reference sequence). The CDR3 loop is CASSPGQSTGELFF. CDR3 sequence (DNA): TGTGCCAGCAGCCCGGGTCAATCCACCGGGGAGCTGTTTTTT.